Listed below are T cell receptor beta chains from one sample, sequenced in a study of blood T cell repertoires in COVID-19. Only in-frame clones appear in the TCRdb table, and some are missing; sequencing was by immunoSEQ multiplex PCR. The data contain over 70,000 clones, about nine tenths of them singletons. The specimen was peripheral blood. Receptors originate from a woman of 80 years or more with acute or convalescent COVID-19. Both conserved end residues are part of each CDR3. The order of the fields is J gene, D gene, V gene, clone size, CDR3 protein, CDR3 DNA. D genes are given only for firm matches. Clone size is not always given. Where it is, it says once, few, many or a class for expanded clones.

TRBJ2-7 . TRBV10-3 . CAISGDKGEQYF TGTGCCATCAGTGGGGACAAGGGCGAGCAGTACTTC
TRBJ2-1 TRBD2 TRBV19 once CASNQPWTSGSQDEQFF TGTGCCAGTAATCAGCCGTGGACTAGCGGGAGTCAAGATGAGCAGTTCTTC
TRBJ2-3 . TRBV5-1 . CASSLDTSSTDTQYF TGCGCCAGCAGCTTGGACACCTCGAGCACAGATACGCAGTATTTT
TRBJ1-2 TRBD1 TRBV10-3 . CAISESNDRGRGYTF TGTGCCATCAGTGAGTCGAATGACAGGGGGAGAGGCTACACCTTC
TRBJ2-3 TRBD1 TRBV25-1 . CASSDAGTALGDTQYF TGTGCCAGCAGTGACGCCGGGACAGCCTTGGGAGATACGCAGTATTTT
TRBJ1-6 TRBD1 TRBV30 few CAWSSLTGGSSPLHF TGTGCCTGGAGTTCATTGACAGGGGGTAGTTCACCCCTCCACTTT
TRBJ2-2 . TRBV15 . CATSSFGGRSGELFF TGTGCCACCAGCAGTTTCGGGGGGCGGAGCGGGGAGCTGTTTTTT
TRBJ2-1 . TRBV18 once CASSPPQGYEQFF TGTGCCAGCTCACCGCCTCAGGGATATGAGCAGTTCTTC
TRBJ1-2 TRBD1 TRBV29-1 . CSVEGQVGYAYTF TGCAGCGTTGAGGGACAGGTTGGCTATGCCTACACCTTC
TRBJ2-1 . TRBV9 . CASSVAGSALYNEQFF TGTGCCAGCAGCGTAGCTGGAAGCGCCCTTTACAATGAGCAGTTCTTC
TRBJ2-7 . TRBV9 . CASSVSPGSGYEQYF TGTGCCAGCAGCGTAAGCCCCGGGAGTGGATACGAGCAGTACTTC
TRBJ1-2 TRBD1 TRBV10-3 . CAISGRGLGDGYTF TGTGCCATCAGTGGCAGGGGGTTGGGCGATGGCTACACCTTC
TRBJ1-1 . TRBV21-1 . CASSTNPMARDEAFF TGTGCCAGCAGCACAAACCCCATGGCCCGGGATGAAGCTTTCTTT
TRBJ1-2 TRBD1 TRBV19 . CASSNQGTVYGYTF TGTGCCAGTAGTAATCAAGGGACAGTCTATGGCTACACCTTC
TRBJ1-5 . TRBV12-3/TRBV12-4 . CASSFSGQPQHF TGTGCCAGCAGTTTCTCGGGTCAGCCCCAGCATTTT
TRBJ2-7 . TRBV19 . CASSMDPSATYEQYF TGTGCCAGTAGTATGGACCCTAGCGCTACCTACGAGCAGTACTTC
TRBJ1-1 . TRBV4-3 . CASSQGRTREAFF TGCGCCAGCAGCCAAGGCAGGACACGTGAAGCTTTCTTT
TRBJ2-2 TRBD2 TRBV11-2 . CASSLPPGLAVMNTGELFF TGTGCCAGCAGCTTACCCCCGGGACTAGCGGTTATGAACACCGGGGAGCTGTTTTTT
TRBJ2-1 . TRBV14 . CASSPSLWYNEQFF TGTGCCAGCAGTCCCTCGCTATGGTACAATGAGCAGTTCTTC
TRBJ1-2 . TRBV12-3/TRBV12-4 . CASTRVQGGYTF TGTGCCAGCACCCGGGTCCAGGGGGGCTACACCTTC
TRBJ1-6 TRBD1 TRBV7-3 . CASSLRPQGDGSPLHF TGTGCCAGCAGCTTACGTCCGCAGGGGGACGGCTCACCCCTCCACTTT
TRBJ1-3 . TRBV20-1 once CSAPAGNTIYF TGCAGTGCTCCTGCTGGAAACACCATATATTTT
TRBJ1-3 . TRBV10-3 . CAISDWEAHGNTIYF TGTGCCATCAGCGATTGGGAGGCTCATGGAAACACCATATATTTT
TRBJ2-3 TRBD2 TRBV28 . CASRPSGLTDTQYF TGTGCCAGCAGACCTAGCGGACTCACAGATACGCAGTATTTT
TRBJ1-2 TRBD1 TRBV6-5 . CASSPRRTGGYGYTF TGTGCCAGCAGTCCCCGCCGGACAGGGGGCTATGGCTACACCTTC
TRBJ2-1 TRBD2 TRBV3-1/TRBV3-2 . CASSLAGGPTDNEQFF TGTGCCAGCAGCCTAGCGGGAGGGCCAACAGACAATGAGCAGTTCTTC
TRBJ2-3 . TRBV29-1 . CSVGGRGGEDTQYF TGCAGCGTTGGTGGCAGGGGAGGGGAGGATACGCAGTATTTT
TRBJ2-7 TRBD1 TRBV5-1 . CASSIGQGSYEQYF TGCGCCAGCAGCATAGGACAGGGCTCCTACGAGCAGTACTTC
TRBJ2-3 . TRBV5-1 . CASRGGTSTDTQYF TGCGCCAGCAGAGGCGGCACTAGCACAGATACGCAGTATTTT
TRBJ2-2 . TRBV11-2 . CASSLGQGLPGELFF TGTGCCAGCAGCTTGGGCCAGGGGCTTCCCGGGGAGCTGTTTTTT
TRBJ1-2 . TRBV3-1/TRBV3-2 . CASSQDGTIANYGYTF TGTGCCAGCAGCCAAGACGGGACAATAGCTAACTATGGCTACACCTTC
TRBJ1-1 . TRBV19 . CASSILSRRRNTEAFF TGTGCCAGTAGTATCCTTTCGCGGCGGCGCAACACTGAAGCTTTCTTT
TRBJ1-5 TRBD1 TRBV6-4 . CASSGKRDRGRNQPQHF TGTGCCAGCAGTGGCAAGCGGGACAGGGGGCGGAATCAGCCCCAGCATTTT
TRBJ1-5 TRBD1 TRBV5-1 . CASSTPTGDSNQPQHF TGCGCCAGCAGCACACCAACAGGGGATAGCAATCAGCCCCAGCATTTT
TRBJ1-4 TRBD1 TRBV5-1 few CASSKATGATNEKLFF TGCGCCAGCAGCAAAGCAACAGGGGCGACTAATGAAAAACTGTTTTTT
TRBJ2-1 TRBD2 TRBV27 . CASSSPGLAFTKQFF TGTGCCAGCAGTTCCCCGGGACTAGCGTTCACGAAGCAGTTCTTC
TRBJ2-1 . TRBV5-1 . CASSLGGVNTFSYNEQFF TGCGCCAGCAGCCTGGGCGGGGTCAATACCTTCTCCTACAATGAGCAGTTCTTC
TRBJ1-6 TRBD1 TRBV7-6 . CASSSGGGTGSYSPLHF TGTGCCAGCAGCTCAGGGGGGGGGACAGGGTCGTATTCACCCCTCCACTTT
TRBJ2-3 . TRBV7-3 once CASSLMGGPSTDTQYF TGTGCCAGCAGCTTAATGGGGGGACCTAGCACAGATACGCAGTATTTT
TRBJ1-1 . TRBV30 . CAWSTRVEAFF TGTGCCTGGAGTACCAGGGTTGAAGCTTTCTTT
TRBJ2-2 . TRBV3-1/TRBV3-2 . CASSREGAGELFF TGTGCCAGCAGCCGTGAAGGGGCCGGGGAGCTGTTTTTT
TRBJ2-5 . TRBV29-1 . CSGQRSKETQYF TGCAGCGGCCAGCGGTCCAAAGAGACCCAGTACTTC
TRBJ2-1 TRBD2 TRBV5-4 . CASSSGLSGRNNEQFF TGTGCCAGCAGTTCTGGGCTTAGCGGGAGGAACAATGAGCAGTTCTTC
TRBJ1-6 . TRBV5-6 . CASSLAGGNSPLHF TGTGCCAGCAGCTTGGCTGGGGGCAATTCACCCCTCCACTTT
TRBJ1-1 TRBD1 TRBV6-5 . CASSTTGMNTEAFF TGTGCCAGCAGTACGACAGGGATGAACACTGAAGCTTTCTTT
TRBJ2-2 . TRBV6-5 . CASSYGHNTNTGELFF TGTGCCAGCAGTTATGGCCACAACACGAACACCGGGGAGCTGTTTTTT
TRBJ2-7 TRBD1 TRBV2 . CASKKWGQVLKTYEQYF TGTGCCAGCAAGAAGTGGGGACAGGTTTTAAAAACCTACGAGCAGTACTTC
TRBJ2-1 TRBD2 TRBV7-2 few CASSSSGRAFNEQFF TGTGCCAGCAGCTCTAGCGGGAGGGCCTTCAATGAGCAGTTCTTC
TRBJ2-5 TRBD2 TRBV7-2 . CASSLAPGLAGQETQYF TGTGCCAGCAGCTTAGCCCCTGGACTAGCGGGACAAGAGACCCAGTACTTC
TRBJ1-1 . TRBV30 . CAWNPKNGGIAFF TGTGCCTGGAACCCTAAGAACGGGGGGATCGCTTTCTTT
TRBJ2-1 . TRBV4-2 . CASSQDSYDRQSSYNEQFF TGTGCCAGCAGCCAAGATTCCTACGACAGGCAAAGCTCCTACAATGAGCAGTTCTTC
TRBJ1-5 . TRBV12-3/TRBV12-4 once CASSSPPQPQHF TGTGCCAGCAGTTCCCCCCCACAGCCCCAGCATTTT
TRBJ2-7 . TRBV11-1 . CASSFGGVSYEQYF TGTGCCAGCAGCTTTGGGGGCGTATCCTACGAGCAGTACTTC
TRBJ2-2 . TRBV12-5 . CASAKSVANTGELFF TGTGCTAGTGCCAAATCGGTCGCGAACACCGGGGAGCTGTTTTTT
TRBJ2-7 . TRBV10-3 . CAISSGTYEQYF TGTGCCATCAGTTCCGGGACCTACGAGCAGTACTTC
TRBJ2-2 . TRBV4-1 . CASSQGSKRNTGELFF TGCGCCAGCAGCCAAGGAAGCAAACGAAACACCGGGGAGCTGTTTTTT
TRBJ1-5 TRBD1 TRBV2 . CASSPGQGVSRGPQHF TGTGCCAGCAGCCCCGGACAGGGAGTGAGCCGTGGGCCCCAGCATTTT
TRBJ2-7 TRBD2 TRBV19 . CASSTAFLAGGEQYF TGTGCCAGTAGTACCGCCTTCCTAGCGGGAGGCGAGCAGTACTTC
TRBJ2-7 . TRBV13 . CASSLHEDSSYEQYF TGTGCCAGCAGCCTCCACGAGGACAGCTCCTACGAGCAGTACTTC